Each of the 10 T cell receptor beta chains below was sequenced from the same sample in a study of T cell repertoires in cytomegalovirus infection. What these receptors recognize is not known. From the reads, TCRdb called clonotypes with MiXCR, one entry per CDR3 protein. The data contain a few hundred thousand distinct CDR3 sequences, just under 30% of them singletons. The input for sequencing was cultured PBMCs, taken from culture after CMV antigen stimulation. These receptors came from a human donor in good health (CMV status not recorded). Some clones in this sample may be carry-over from other donors' samples.

J is TRBJ1-1 and V is TRBV27, with TRBD1 as a possible D gene (6 bases). V shed 6 bases and J shed 0 bases, with 14 bases lying between them. CDR3 length: 15 amino acids. Germline V gene sequence: CDR1 MNHEY, CDR2 SMNVEV (reference sequence). The CDR3 DNA reads as TGTGCCAGCAGCTTACAGGGAACCATGAACACTGAAGCTTTCTTT. Amino acids: CASSLQGTMNTEAFF.

This clonotype was seen only a few times. The rearrangement uses TRBV7-9 and TRBJ2-1; 9 nucleotides agree with TRBD1. The CDR3 has 14 amino acids. V shed 2 bases and J 8 bases; nucleotides not matched to a gene: 4. Germline lookup yields CDR1 SEHNR and CDR2 FQNEAQ (reference sequence). The CDR3 nucleotides read TGTGCCAGCAGCTTAACGACAGGGGGGCATGAGCAGTTCTTC. It translates to CASSLTTGGHEQFF.

The chain employs TRBV7-9 and TRBJ1-1; D is possibly TRBD1 (5 bases). Germline V gene sequence: CDR1 SEHNR, CDR2 FQNEAQ (reference sequence). This CDR3 spans 16 amino acids. The ends were cut back, 1 base at V and 3 bases at J, with 15 bases in the middle. The DNA for the CDR3 is TGTGCCAGCAGCTTAGGTTCCGGGGCTATGCACACTGAAGCTTTCTTT. Translating gives CASSLGSGAMHTEAFF. Filled out from reference TRBV7-9 and TRBJ1-1, the complete variable domain reads DTGVSQNPRHKITKRGQNVTFRCDPISEHNRLYWYRQTLGQGPEFLTYFQNEAQLEKSRLLSDRFSAERPKGSFSTLEIQRTEQGDSAMYLCASSLGSGAMHTEAFFGQGTRLTVV.

This rearrangement joins TRBV6-1 to TRBJ2-5, with 7 bases matching TRBD1. With 9 bases clipped from V and 5 bases from J, the junction kept 6 bases outside the gene matches. The CDR3 runs to 12 residues. Germline V gives CDR1 MNHNS, CDR2 SASEGT. The CDR3 DNA follows: TGTGCCAGTAAGACAGGGACCGAGACCCAGTACTTC. It encodes CASKTGTETQYF.

The chain couples TRBV12-3 or TRBV12-4 to TRBJ2-7; 12 nucleotides agree with TRBD2. Trimming cost V 2 bases and J 0 bases; bases outside gene matches: 11. CDR3 length equals 19 residues. CDR3 nucleotide sequence: TGTGCCAGCAGTTTATCCCTGCGGGGACTAGCGGGTAACTCCTACGAGCAGTACTTC. The encoded protein is CASSLSLRGLAGNSYEQYF.

The chain combines TRBV7-9 with TRBJ2-2; possible D gene TRBD2, 6 bases. V was cut by 5 bases and J by 7 bases, with 17 bases left in between. Germline CDR1 and CDR2: SEHNR and FQNEAQ (reference sequence). The CDR3 is 15 amino acids. The CDR3 DNA follows: TGTGCCAGCAGCATCCACGCATCGGGGGACGGGGAGCTGTTTTTT. Protein sequence: CASSIHASGDGELFF.

This clonotype was seen only a few times. The rearrangement joins TRBV7-9 to TRBJ2-7; 7 bases fit TRBD1. The CDR3 is 15 residues long. The germline gives CDR1 SEHNR, CDR2 FQNEAQ (reference sequence). The ends lost 5 bases at V and 0 bases at J; junction bases unmatched: 7. The CDR3 nucleotides read TGTGCCAGCAGCCCCCGGGACAGAACCTCCTACGAGCAGTACTTC. This sequence encodes CASSPRDRTSYEQYF.

The chain has TRBV19 and TRBJ2-1; tentatively, D is TRBD2 (5 bases). Germline CDR1 reads LNHDA; CDR2 reads SQIVND (reference sequence). V was trimmed by 4 bases and J by 6 bases, leaving 16 bases between them. This CDR3 spans 15 amino acids. CDR3 protein: CASSTRGVEGNEQFF. CDR3 DNA: TGTGCCAGTAGTACTCGGGGAGTCGAGGGCAATGAGCAGTTCTTC.

This clonotype was counted between two and nine times. V and J are TRBV7-3 and TRBJ2-6; either TRBD1 or TRBD2 may fit D (6 bases each). The V and J ends lost 4 bases and 4 bases respectively, with 20 bases between them. CDR3 length: 18 amino acids. Germline CDR1 reads SGHTA; CDR2 reads FQGTGA. The CDR3 sequence: CASSSVGGTASGANVLTF. The DNA for the CDR3 is TGTGCCAGCAGCTCGGTAGGGGGGACGGCCTCCGGGGCCAACGTCCTGACTTTC.

The sample holds a few counts of this clonotype. J is TRBJ1-5 and V is TRBV27; D is unclear. The germline V gene encodes CDR1 MNHEY and CDR2 SMNVEV (reference sequence). V was cut by 4 bases and J by 4 bases, with 8 bases left in between. The CDR3 extends over 13 amino acids. The CDR3 DNA is TGTGCCAGCAGTTCTGACACTAATCAGCCCCAGCATTTT. This codes for CASSSDTNQPQHF.